Listed here are 14 T cell receptor beta chains from one sample, sequenced in a study of cytomegalovirus exposure and HLA in healthy donors. The study ran its PCR with 60 Vbeta and 13 Jbeta primers. The method was immunoSEQ multiplex PCR; TCRdb's version includes in-frame clones alone and lacks a portion of them. This table has 84,000 or so clones, around 77% appearing once. Sequences were obtained from PBMCs. The receptors derive from a man aged 50 or older in good health and CMV-seronegative.

The CDR3 spells CASSLWQGIADTQYF. The CDR3 region has the DNA TGTGCCAGCAGCTTGTGGCAGGGAATTGCAGATACGCAGTATTTT. This sequence joins TRBV7-2 and TRBJ2-3; perhaps TRBD1 as D (5 bases). The CDR3 contains 15 residues. Germline CDR1 is SGHTA and CDR2 is FQGNSA. V dropped 3 bases and J dropped 4 bases, with 14 bases sitting between them.

The chain uses TRBV12-5 and TRBJ1-1, with TRBD1 identical over 11 bases. The CDR3 is 18 amino acids. The germline CDR1 and CDR2 sequences are LGHNT and FRNRAP. V gave up 6 bases and J gave up 4 bases; unmatched junction bases: 16. The CDR3 region has the DNA TGTGCTAGTGGGAAACAAACCGGGACAGGGGGTCTAGGCACTGAAGCTTTCTTT. Its translation is CASGKQTGTGGLGTEAFF. The full variable domain, its missing parts supplied by reference TRBV12-5 and TRBJ1-1, is DARVTQTPRHKVTEMGQEVTMRCQPILGHNTVFWYRQTMMQGLELLAYFRNRAPLDDSGMPKDRFSAEMPDATLATLKIQPSEPRDSAVYFCASGKQTGTGGLGTEAFFGQGTRLTVV.

V is TRBV6-1 and J is TRBJ1-2; D call uncertain. The CDR3 length is 13 residues. V lost 3 bases and J lost 8, with 13 bases in between. Germline V gene lookup returns CDR1 MNHNS and CDR2 SASEGT. CDR3 in amino acids: CASSESRTLGYTF. CDR3 bases: TGTGCCAGCAGTGAGTCCCGGACTTTAGGCTACACCTTC.

This clone was recorded a few times. The chain uses TRBV4-3 and TRBJ2-5, with 10 bases that match TRBD2. The end of the DNA aligns better with TRBJ2-7, so the J call may be wrong. Per germline, CDR1 LGHNA and CDR2 YSLEER. This CDR3 has 15 residues. The CDR3 DNA is TGCGCCAGCAGCCAAGTACTAGCGGGGATGTACGAGCAGTACTTC. This sequence encodes CASSQVLAGMYEQYF.

This rearrangement joins TRBV7-3 to TRBJ2-7, with 11 bases that match TRBD2. The V segment lost 6 bases and the J segment 0 bases; nucleotides outside the gene matches: 16. The CDR3 has 19 residues. Germline CDR1 is SGHTA and CDR2 is FQGTGA. The CDR3 region is CASSLRLVSGGGYSYEQYF. The CDR3 bases are TGTGCCAGCAGTCTTCGACTGGTTAGCGGGGGGGGGTACTCCTACGAGCAGTACTTC.

The chain employs TRBV28 and TRBJ1-3; D not resolved. The V end lost 3 bases, the J end lost 7 bases, and 4 bases lay between the germline ends. CDR1 is MDHEN and CDR2 is SYDVKM in the germline V gene. This CDR3 has 11 residues. CDR3 DNA sequence: TGTGCCAGCAGTTTTCGGAACACCATATATTTT. This sequence encodes CASSFRNTIYF.

The V call is TRBV9, the J call TRBJ1-2; no clear D gene. V dropped 0 bases and J dropped 5 bases, with 8 bases sitting between them. CDR1 SGDLS and CDR2 YYNGEE come from the germline V gene. The CDR3 length is 13 residues. CDR3 sequence reads: CASSVVTGYGYTF. As DNA, the CDR3 is TGTGCCAGCAGCGTAGTAACCGGGTATGGCTACACCTTC.

This clone appeared once. The chain carries TRBV7-2 and TRBJ2-7; tentatively, D is TRBD1 (5 bases). The CDR3 is 13 residues long. Germline V CDR1 and CDR2: SGHTA, FQGNSA. V shed 5 bases and J shed 5 bases, with 13 bases lying between them. CDR3 region: CASSASQGHEQYF. The CDR3 DNA sequence: TGTGCCAGCAGCGCGAGTCAGGGCCACGAGCAGTACTTC.

The chain recombines TRBV18 with TRBJ1-2, with 7 bases matching TRBD1. Germline V gene lookup returns CDR1 KGHSH and CDR2 LQKENI. J was trimmed by 4 bases and V by 4 bases; bases with no gene match: 9. This CDR3 is 15 amino acids long. CDR3 sequence reads: CASSQDQRDSYGYTF. In DNA form, the CDR3 reads TGTGCCAGCTCACAAGACCAACGGGACAGCTATGGCTACACCTTC.

The chain employs TRBV6-5 and TRBJ1-2, with 11 bases matching TRBD1. Trimming at V came to 9 bases and at J to 7 bases, leaving 4 bases not matched to a gene. This CDR3 has 12 residues. Per the germline V gene, CDR1 is MNHEY and CDR2 is SVGAGI. The CDR3 region is CARGQGAGGYTF. CDR3 bases: TGTGCCAGAGGACAGGGGGCCGGTGGCTACACCTTC.

A few counts support this clone. V gene TRBV25-1 combines with J gene TRBJ1-1; 10 nucleotides align to TRBD1. From germline, CDR1 is MGHDK and CDR2 SYGVNS. This CDR3 has 17 residues. Trimming removed 1 base from V and 1 base from J; junction bases left unmatched: 6. The DNA of the CDR3 is TGTGCCAGCAGTGAATCGACAGGGGGCGCGTCGAACACTGAAGCTTTCTTT. Amino acids: CASSESTGGASNTEAFF.

This clone was observed a few times. The chain has TRBV27 and TRBJ1-1, with D maybe TRBD1 (6 bases). With 2 bases removed from V and 1 base from J, the gap between germline ends came to 11 bases. This CDR3 contains 15 residues. Germline CDR1 is MNHEY and CDR2 is SMNVEV (reference sequence). The DNA of the CDR3 is TGTGCCAGCAGTTTAGCCTCACAGGGGAACACTGAAGCTTTCTTT. As protein: CASSLASQGNTEAFF.

The chain uses TRBV18 and TRBJ1-2, with no clear D. The length of the CDR3 is 15 residues. V was clipped by 5 bases and J by 0 bases, with 13 bases between them. Looked up from germline, CDR1 is KGHSH and CDR2 is LQKENI. The CDR3 DNA follows: TGTGCCAGCTCAACAATCAAAGATCCTAACTATGGCTACACCTTC. Translation gives CASSTIKDPNYGYTF.

The chain combines TRBV5-1 with TRBJ2-1; D is perhaps TRBD2 (6 bases). Germline V gives CDR1 SGHRS, CDR2 YFSETQ. V lost 0 bases and J 7 bases, leaving 17 bases between the germline ends. The CDR3 consists of 16 residues. The CDR3 coding sequence is TGCGCCAGCAGCTTGGAGTGGGGGGAACGGTGGAATGAGCAGTTCTTC. Its translation: CASSLEWGERWNEQFF.